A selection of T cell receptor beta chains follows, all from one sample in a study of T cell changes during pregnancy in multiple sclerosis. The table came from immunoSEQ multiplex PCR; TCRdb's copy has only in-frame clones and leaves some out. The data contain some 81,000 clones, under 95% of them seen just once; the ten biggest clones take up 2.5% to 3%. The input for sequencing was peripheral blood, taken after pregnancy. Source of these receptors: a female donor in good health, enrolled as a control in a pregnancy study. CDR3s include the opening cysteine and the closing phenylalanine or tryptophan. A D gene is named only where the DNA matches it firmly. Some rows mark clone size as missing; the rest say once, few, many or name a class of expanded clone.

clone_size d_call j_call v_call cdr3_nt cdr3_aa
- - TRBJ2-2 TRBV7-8 TGTGCCAGCAGTTATCCCGGGGAGCTGTTTTTT CASSYPGELFF
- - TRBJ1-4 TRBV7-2 TGTGCCAGCAGCTTAGGGGCCAGCCCGAACGAAAAACTGTTTTTT CASSLGASPNEKLFF
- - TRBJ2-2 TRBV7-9 TGTGCCAGCAGCTTGAAAGTTCCGTTAGACACCGGGGAGCTGTTTTTT CASSLKVPLDTGELFF
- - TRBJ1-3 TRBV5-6 TGTGCCAGCAGCTACGGGAACCTTGGAAACACCATATATTTT CASSYGNLGNTIYF
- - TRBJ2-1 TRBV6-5 TGTGCCAGCACCACGGGTTACTCCCGAGGGAATGAGCAGTTCTTC CASTTGYSRGNEQFF
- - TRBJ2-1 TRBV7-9 TGTGCCAGCAGCTTAGGTGGGAGTGGGCGCAATGAGCAGTTCTTC CASSLGGSGRNEQFF
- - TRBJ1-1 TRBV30 TGTGCCTGGAGGGAAGGGAGGGTCACTGAAGCTTTCTTT CAWREGRVTEAFF
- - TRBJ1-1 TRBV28 TGTGCCAGCACCCCTCCAGGGTGGACTGAAGCTTTCTTT CASTPPGWTEAFF
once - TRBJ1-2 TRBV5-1 TGCGCCAGCAGCCCGGGACTCTACTATGGCTACACCTTC CASSPGLYYGYTF
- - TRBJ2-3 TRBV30 TGTGCCTGGAGTCCCCGGGTGGGGGCCCTAGATACGCAGTATTTT CAWSPRVGALDTQYF
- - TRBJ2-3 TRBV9 TGTGCCAGCAGCGTAGGGGCGGATACGCAGTATTTT CASSVGADTQYF
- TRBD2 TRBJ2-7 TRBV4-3 TGCGCCAGCAGCCAAGATTACCTAGCGGGAGTTGAGCAGTACTTC CASSQDYLAGVEQYF
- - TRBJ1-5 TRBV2 TGTGCCAGCAGTGAAGAGGCAGGAAATCAGCCCCAGCATTTT CASSEEAGNQPQHF
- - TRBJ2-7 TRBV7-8 TGTGCCAGCAGCTCGGTCAGGGACGAGCAGTACTTC CASSSVRDEQYF
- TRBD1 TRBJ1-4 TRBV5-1 TGCGCCAGCAGCGCCACAGGACAGGATAATGAAAAACTGTTTTTT CASSATGQDNEKLFF
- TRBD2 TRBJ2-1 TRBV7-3 TGTGCCAGCAGCCAACCGGGACTAGCGGGGGGGAACTCCTACAATGAGCAGTTCTTC CASSQPGLAGGNSYNEQFF
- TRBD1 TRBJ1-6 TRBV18 TGTGCCAGCTCACCGGGACAGAGCAATTCACCCCTCCACTTT CASSPGQSNSPLHF
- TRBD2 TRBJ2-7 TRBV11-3 TGTGCCAGCAGCTTGGGGGGGACGAAGCCCTACGAGCAGTACTTC CASSLGGTKPYEQYF
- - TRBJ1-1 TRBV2 TGTGCCAGCAACGACGGGGGGGCTTTCTTT CASNDGGAFF
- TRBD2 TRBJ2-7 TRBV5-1 TGCGCCAGCAGCTTGGTCGCGGGGGTCTCCTACGAGCAGTACTTC CASSLVAGVSYEQYF
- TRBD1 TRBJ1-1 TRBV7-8 TGTGCCAGCAGCTTAGAGGGGGGGGCAGGGGGCGAAGCTTTCTTT CASSLEGGAGGEAFF
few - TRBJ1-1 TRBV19 TGTGCCAGTAGTATAGACACACCTGAAGCTTTCTTT CASSIDTPEAFF
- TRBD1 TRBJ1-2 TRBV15 TGTGCCACCAGCACCACCCCCCGGGACAGGGGTAACGGCTACACCTTC CATSTTPRDRGNGYTF
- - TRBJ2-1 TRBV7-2 TGTGCCAGCAGCGCCAAGACAGGGACTCTCGAGCTGGGGTTCTTC CASSAKTGTLELGFF